One and the same sample provided the 8 T cell receptor beta chains below, sequenced in a study of tumor-infiltrating lymphocytes in primary liver carcinoma. TCR beta cDNA was made from 400 to 600 ng total RNA with a constant-region primer. Sequencing libraries for TCR beta derived from three nested multiplex PCR rounds that used slightly modified ARM-PCR. Running around 10 cycles apiece, the first two PCR rounds relied on TRBV1-TRBV30 forward primers together with a C-beta reverse primer. TCRdb re-derived calls from the multiplex PCR reads in MiXCR, one entry per CDR3 protein. The sample records 70,000 to 75,000 distinct CDR3 sequences, roughly three quarters being singletons. For each extraction, RNA and DNA were obtained together from roughly 20-30 mg of unsorted bulk tissue. Sequences were obtained from liver tumor tissue from sampling region 4. Subset described: tumor region T4, right-lateral pole. These receptors all come from a middle-aged man with primary liver carcinoma and hepatitis B virus infection.

A note on this clonotype: One end of the junction does not line up with germline, which may come from a read error. J is TRBJ2-3 and V is TRBV28, with a tentative D call TRBD2 (6 bases). Per the germline V gene, CDR1 is MDHEN and CDR2 is SYDVKM. This CDR3 comprises 15 residues. Here the CDR3 reads CASSRSGFSTDTKYF. The CDR3 DNA sequence: TGTGCCAGCAGCCGTAGCGGATTTAGCACAGATACGAAGTATTTT.

This clonotype was counted a few times. This chain connects TRBV11-2 to TRBJ2-2; D is uncertain. The CDR3 runs to 14 residues. V was shortened by 0 bases and J by 4 bases, with 6 bases between the two germline ends. Germline V CDR1 and CDR2: SGHAT, FQNNGV. The CDR3 region is CASSLDFLTGELFF. Here the CDR3 DNA reads TGTGCCAGCAGCTTAGATTTCCTCACCGGGGAGCTGTTTTTT.

This clonotype appeared once. This chain links TRBV2 with TRBJ2-3; 9 bases align to TRBD2. The germline V gene has CDR1 SNHLY and CDR2 FYNNEI. V trimming: 4 bases; J trimming: 5 bases; junction bases outside the gene matches: 1. The CDR3 has 13 residues. CDR3: CASSVLAGDTQYF. The CDR3 DNA is TGTGCCAGCAGTGTACTAGCGGGAGATACGCAGTATTTT.

This chain links TRBV11-2 with TRBJ2-5; D gene unclear. In germline, CDR1 is SGHAT, CDR2 FQNNGV. V gave up 10 bases and J gave up 2 bases, with 23 bases separating them. The CDR3 extends over 16 amino acids. The CDR3 sequence: CANSLVPANGQETQYF. The CDR3 DNA reads as TGTGCCAATAGCTTAGTCCCGGCTAACGGGCAAGAGACCCAGTACTTC.

In this sample, this clonotype turned up a few times. The chain carries TRBV2 and TRBJ2-5; 12 bases fit TRBD2. The J segment lost 1 base and the V segment lost 5 bases, leaving 8 bases of the junction unmatched. This CDR3 comprises 17 residues. Per the germline V gene, CDR1 is SNHLY and CDR2 is FYNNEI. The DNA for the CDR3 is TGTGCCAGCAGTAAGACTAAGACTAGCGGGAGCCAAGAGACCCAGTACTTC. Translated, it gives CASSKTKTSGSQETQYF. The full variable domain, completed using reference TRBV2 and TRBJ2-5, is EPEVTQTPSHQVTQMGQEVILRCVPISNHLYFYWYRQILGQKVEFLVSFYNNEISEKSEIFDDQFSVERPDGSNFTLKIRSTKLEDSAMYFCASSKTKTSGSQETQYFGPGTRLLVL.

This clonotype has a count of ten or more. J is TRBJ2-7 and V is TRBV6-5, with D perhaps TRBD2 (5 bases). The V gene's germline CDR1 is MNHEY and CDR2 SVGAGI. The length of the CDR3 is 15 residues. The V end was cut by 8 bases, the J end by 0 bases, with 17 bases between. The CDR3 coding sequence is TGTGCCAGCCGGAGCCCGGGGATAAACTCCTACGAGCAGTACTTC. This codes for CASRSPGINSYEQYF.

This clonotype is classed as medium-sized. This sequence joins TRBV6-2 or TRBV6-3 and TRBJ2-7; D remains ambiguous. Germline V gene sequence: CDR1 MNHEY, CDR2 SVGEGT. Trimming stripped 6 bases from V and 4 bases from J, with 10 bases between. The CDR3 spans 12 residues. The chain's CDR3 is CASSYNPYEQYF. The CDR3 nucleotides are TGTGCCAGCAGCTACAATCCGTACGAGCAGTACTTC.

Comments on this clonotype: One end of the junction does not line up with germline, which may come from a read error. The chain joins TRBV11-2 to TRBJ2-5; D may be TRBD2 (6 bases). CDR3 length: 14 residues. The germline V gene encodes CDR1 SGHAT and CDR2 FQNNGV. The CDR3 nucleotides read TGTGCCAGCGGCTTCGGGGGATTAGGGGAGACCCAGTACTTC. Translating gives CASGFGGLGETQYF.